The next 25 T cell receptor beta chains were all read from a single sample in a study of T cell responses to AZD1222 COVID-19 vaccine. Here immunoSEQ multiplex PCR was the method, and the copy in TCRdb shows in-frame clones only, minus some. Of about 260,000 clones detected, about 92% appear once; the ten largest clones hold 0.5% to 0.65%. The sequencing here drew on peripheral blood, taken on day 0 of AZD1222 vaccination. The receptors shown here come from an adult in good health.

V gene TRBV12-5 combines with J gene TRBJ1-1, with D possibly matching TRBD1 (6 bases). CDR3 size: 17 residues. Germline V lookup: CDR1 LGHNT, CDR2 FRNRAP. V lost 0 bases and J lost 0, with 14 bases in between. CDR3 bases: TGTGCTAGTGGTTTGGTATTAGGGGGTCAGATGAACACTGAAGCTTTCTTT. It encodes CASGLVLGGQMNTEAFF.

The gene calls are TRBV6-5 and TRBJ1-2, with unresolved D. The germline gives CDR1 MNHEY, CDR2 SVGAGI. Trimming took off 5 bases at V and 1 base at J, with 5 bases between the two ends. This CDR3 has 12 residues. The CDR3 is CASSHRNYGYTF. The DNA of the CDR3 is TGTGCCAGCAGTCACCGTAACTATGGCTACACCTTC.

This chain uses TRBV7-6 with TRBJ1-1; D is uncertain. Germline-derived CDR1 and CDR2 are SGHVS and FNYEAQ. V was pared by 6 bases and J by 1 base, with 15 bases between. The CDR3 sequence is 15 residues long. The DNA of the CDR3 is TGTGCCAGCAGTGGCGTGCGGGGTCGGAACACTGAAGCTTTCTTT. This sequence encodes CASSGVRGRNTEAFF.

This clone was counted a single time. The chain links TRBV29-1 to TRBJ2-7; tentatively, D is TRBD1 (5 bases). CDR3 length equals 13 residues. In germline, CDR1 is SQVTM, CDR2 ANQGSEA. Trimming pared 2 bases from V and 7 bases from J, leaving 15 bases between. DNA of the CDR3: TGCAGCGTTGAACGCGACAGATTTGGAGAGCAGTACTTC. This encodes CSVERDRFGEQYF.

The rearrangement joins TRBV6-5 to TRBJ2-1; D is perhaps TRBD1 (6 bases). The CDR3 runs 13 residues. Germline V gene sequence: CDR1 MNHEY, CDR2 SVGAGI. V dropped 7 bases and J dropped 6 bases, with 13 bases sitting between them. CDR3 amino acids: CASTKEGGNEQFF. DNA of the CDR3: TGTGCCAGCACCAAAGAAGGGGGCAATGAGCAGTTCTTC.

This clone was seen a single time. The chain employs TRBV5-5 and TRBJ1-2; 8 bases fit TRBD1. The CDR3 has 14 amino acids. Trimming cost V 1 base and J 8 bases; bases outside gene matches: 7. CDR1 and CDR2 (germline): SGHKS, YYEKEE (reference sequence). The DNA of the CDR3 is TGTGCCAGCAGCTTGAACAGGGGGTGGAGCGGCTACACCTTC. Amino acids: CASSLNRGWSGYTF.

The chain has TRBV15 and TRBJ1-1; no clear D. Germline V gene lookup returns CDR1 LNHNV and CDR2 YYDKDF (reference sequence). V lost 2 bases and J 4 bases, leaving 11 bases between the germline ends. The CDR3 is 14 residues long. CDR3 sequence reads: CATSRPPGGTEAFF. As DNA, the CDR3 is TGTGCCACCAGCAGACCCCCGGGAGGCACTGAAGCTTTCTTT.

CDR3 residues: CASSLKFIFQFF. Here the CDR3 DNA reads TGTGCCAGCAGTCTTAAATTCATATTCCAGTTCTTC. V is TRBV6-5 and J is TRBJ2-1, with D unclear. The CDR3 length is 12 residues. Between the trimmed V and J ends, which lost 5 bases and 13 bases, there was a span of 15 bases. Germline V gene data show CDR1 as MNHEY and CDR2 as SVGAGI.

The chain has TRBV2 and TRBJ1-5; tentatively, D is TRBD1 (5 bases). Trimming left V 6 bases short and J 7 bases short, with 10 bases between. The germline V gene has CDR1 SNHLY and CDR2 FYNNEI. The CDR3 has 12 residues. CDR3 residues: CASRDTRQPQHF. Here the CDR3 DNA reads TGTGCCAGCAGGGACACCCGGCAGCCCCAGCATTTT.

The genes are TRBV28 and TRBJ1-2; 7 bases agree with TRBD1. Looked up from germline, CDR1 is MDHEN and CDR2 is SYDVKM. This CDR3 region has 15 residues. V trimming: 6 bases; J trimming: 5 bases; junction bases outside the gene matches: 12. CDR3 nucleotides: TGTGCCAGCAGGTCCCCCAGGTGGACAGGATATGGCTACACCTTC. Translating it yields CASRSPRWTGYGYTF.

The rearrangement joins TRBV29-1 to TRBJ1-1; no reliable D call. Deletions cut 3 bases from V and 0 bases from J, with 5 bases between. CDR1 and CDR2 (germline): SQVTM, ANQGSEA. The CDR3 is made up of 12 amino acids. As DNA, the CDR3 is TGCAGCGTTGAGACTTTGAACACTGAAGCTTTCTTT. Translating gives CSVETLNTEAFF. Filled out from reference TRBV29-1 and TRBJ1-1, the complete variable domain reads SAVISQKPSRDICQRGTSLTIQCQVDSQVTMMFWYRQQPGQSLTLIATANQGSEATYESGFVIDKFPISRPNLTFSTLTVSNMSPEDSSIYLCSVETLNTEAFFGQGTRLTVV.

This chain uses TRBV5-1 with TRBJ1-4; D not resolved. Germline V gene lookup returns CDR1 SGHRS and CDR2 YFSETQ. This CDR3 is built from 14 residues. V lost 1 base and J lost 6, with 10 bases in between. CDR3 amino acids: CASSLRGVDEKLFF. The DNA for the CDR3 is TGCGCCAGCAGCTTGCGGGGAGTAGATGAAAAACTGTTTTTT.

The sample holds one count of this clone. This chain links TRBV6-2 or TRBV6-3 with TRBJ1-1; tentatively, D is TRBD1 (6 bases). The CDR3 sequence is 15 residues long. Germline values: CDR1 MNHEY, CDR2 SVGEGT. Trimming removed 0 bases from V and 0 bases from J, with 8 bases in between. The CDR3 reads CASSYSGAMNTEAFF. In DNA, the CDR3 is TGTGCCAGCAGTTACTCGGGGGCGATGAACACTGAAGCTTTCTTT.

The chain joins TRBV28 to TRBJ1-5; the D gene is possibly TRBD1 (6 bases). The CDR3 has 17 residues. V lost 6 bases and J lost 4, with 22 bases in between. Germline V gives CDR1 MDHEN, CDR2 SYDVKM. The CDR3 nucleotides read TGTGCCAGCAGGCACTGGGGGGGCAGGGTTCGGAATCAGCCCCAGCATTTT. Protein: CASRHWGGRVRNQPQHF.

The chain has TRBV28 and TRBJ2-7, with a tentative D call TRBD1 (6 bases). The CDR3 length is 15 residues. The germline CDR1 and CDR2 sequences are MDHEN and SYDVKM. V was pared by 6 bases and J by 3 bases, with 18 bases between. Here the CDR3 reads CASSPVGGSYYEQYF. The CDR3 DNA sequence: TGTGCCAGCAGCCCCGTTGGGGGCAGCTACTACGAGCAGTACTTC.

The V call is TRBV7-2, the J call TRBJ2-3; D not certain. V dropped 7 bases and J dropped 2 bases, with 13 bases sitting between them. The CDR3 is 14 amino acids. Germline V gives CDR1 SGHTA, CDR2 FQGNSA. Here the CDR3 reads CASNSGGPTDTQYF. In nucleotides, the CDR3 is TGTGCCAGCAACTCAGGCGGCCCCACAGATACGCAGTATTTT.

This chain links TRBV5-1 with TRBJ2-7; D may be TRBD2 (6 bases). Germline V gene data show CDR1 as SGHRS and CDR2 as YFSETQ. This CDR3 contains 13 residues. Trimming removed 6 bases at V and 3 bases at J, with 13 bases between. The CDR3 reads CASTPGGDYEQYF. The DNA for the CDR3 is TGCGCCAGCACCCCCGGCGGGGACTACGAGCAGTACTTC.

This rearrangement joins TRBV9 to TRBJ1-4, with D perhaps TRBD1 (5 bases). This CDR3 has 16 amino acids. V lost 4 bases, J lost 8 bases, and 21 bases lay in between. The V gene's germline CDR1 is SGDLS and CDR2 YYNGEE. The CDR3 is CASSPNARGGQEKLFF. The CDR3, as DNA: TGTGCCAGCAGCCCCAACGCAAGGGGAGGGCAGGAAAAACTGTTTTTT.

The J gene is TRBJ2-1, the V gene TRBV7-8, with a possible D match to TRBD1 (6 bases). V dropped 4 bases and J dropped 9 bases, with 13 bases sitting between them. The CDR3 spans 13 residues. Germline CDR1 SGHVS, CDR2 FQNEAQ. This chain's CDR3 is CASSSTGTGEQFF. In DNA form, the CDR3 reads TGTGCCAGCAGCTCCACAGGGACGGGTGAGCAGTTCTTC.

A remark on this clone: One end of the junction fails to match germline, which may point to a read error. J is TRBJ1-2 and V is TRBV6-5; D ambiguous. Germline assignment: CDR1 MNHEY and CDR2 SVGAGI. The CDR3 loop spans 13 amino acids. For the CDR3, the DNA is TGTGCCTGCAGTCGAACGGGTATTTATGGCTACACCTTC. Protein sequence: CACSRTGIYGYTF.

The CDR3 nucleotides read TGTGCCAGCAGCTTGGAGTTGGGGCCCTCGGCTAATGAAAAACTGTTTTTT. Translation: CASSLELGPSANEKLFF. The V and J genes are TRBV5-6 and TRBJ1-4; D is perhaps TRBD1 (5 bases). The CDR3 covers 17 residues. V dropped 0 bases and J dropped 3 bases, with 15 bases sitting between them. Germline CDR1 and CDR2: SGHDT and YYEEEE.

This rearrangement joins TRBV18 to TRBJ1-5, with TRBD1 as a possible D gene (5 bases). The V gene lost 5 bases and the J gene lost 6 bases, with 11 bases spanning the gap. The germline V gene encodes CDR1 KGHSH and CDR2 LQKENI. CDR3 length: 13 amino acids. CDR3 protein: CASSEGKGQPQHF. The CDR3 DNA follows: TGTGCCAGCTCAGAGGGGAAGGGTCAGCCCCAGCATTTT.

This chain joins TRBV14 and TRBJ1-6, with D maybe TRBD1 (5 bases). The CDR3 runs to 17 residues. Trimming took 1 base from V and 10 from J, leaving 20 bases between them. Germline CDR1 is SGHDN and CDR2 is FVKESK. This chain's CDR3 is CASSQAFTGLLGSPLHF. In nucleotides, the CDR3 is TGTGCCAGCAGCCAAGCCTTTACGGGACTCTTAGGATCACCCCTCCACTTT.

V usage is TRBV27 and J usage is TRBJ2-7; possible D gene TRBD1, 6 bases. Trimming shortened V by 1 base and J by 5 bases, and 12 bases separated the two germline ends. Germline V gene sequence: CDR1 MNHEY, CDR2 SMNVEV (reference sequence). This CDR3 has 14 amino acids. The CDR3 reads CASSLFRGSHEQYF. CDR3 in DNA: TGTGCCAGCAGTTTATTCAGGGGCAGCCACGAGCAGTACTTC.

The V gene is TRBV11-1, the J gene TRBJ2-3; D gene ambiguous. Germline-derived CDR1 and CDR2 are SGHAT and FQDESV (reference sequence). The CDR3 has 12 amino acids. V dropped 5 bases and J dropped 6 bases, with 9 bases sitting between them. CDR3 DNA: TGTGCCAGCAGCATACAAGAGGATACGCAGTATTTT. It is translated as CASSIQEDTQYF.